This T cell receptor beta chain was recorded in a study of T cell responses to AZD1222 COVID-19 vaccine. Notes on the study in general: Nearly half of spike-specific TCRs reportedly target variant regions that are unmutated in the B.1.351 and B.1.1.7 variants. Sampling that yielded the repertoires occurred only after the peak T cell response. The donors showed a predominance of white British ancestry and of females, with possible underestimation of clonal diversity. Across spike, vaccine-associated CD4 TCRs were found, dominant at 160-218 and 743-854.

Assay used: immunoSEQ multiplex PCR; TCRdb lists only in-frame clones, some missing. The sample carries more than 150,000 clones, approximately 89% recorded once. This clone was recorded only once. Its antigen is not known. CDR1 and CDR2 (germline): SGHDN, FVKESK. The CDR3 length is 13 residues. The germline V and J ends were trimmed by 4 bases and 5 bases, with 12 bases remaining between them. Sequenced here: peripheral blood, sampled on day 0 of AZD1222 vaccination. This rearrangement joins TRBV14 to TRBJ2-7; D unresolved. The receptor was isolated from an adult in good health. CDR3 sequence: CASSLLLNNEQYF. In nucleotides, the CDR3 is TGTGCCAGCAGCCTTTTGCTGAATAACGAGCAGTACTTC.